This TCR beta chain was identified in a study of shared clonotypes between healthy human individuals. The naive CD8 population came from CD45RO-negative cells selected for CCR7, without terminally differentiated effector memory CD45RA+ cells. Profiling relied on immunoSEQ multiplex PCR, and the TCRdb table lists in-frame clones only, not all of them. The sample consists of over 750,000 clones, 96% of them appearing once. Sequencing was performed on naive CD8+ T cells sorted from blood. This TCR derives from a man aged 25 to 40 in good health.

CDR3 sequence: CASSSGQESYEQYF. For the CDR3, the DNA is TGTGCCAGCAGTTCAGGACAGGAATCTTACGAGCAGTACTTC. The J gene is TRBJ2-7, the V gene TRBV6-5, with TRBD1 matching over 7 bases. This CDR3 is built from 14 residues. Germline-derived CDR1 and CDR2 are MNHEY and SVGAGI. Unmatched junction bases numbered 7, after V lost 4 bases and J lost 4 bases.